The 10 T cell receptor beta chains below all came from one sample that was sequenced in a study of blood T cell repertoires in COVID-19. The repertoire was sequenced with immunoSEQ multiplex PCR; TCRdb's copy has only in-frame clones and lacks some. The table shows about 260,000 clones, with over 75% occurring only once. Material: peripheral blood. The receptors originated from a woman between 50 and 59 years old with acute or convalescent COVID-19.

The V call is TRBV12-3 or TRBV12-4, the J call TRBJ2-1; D may be TRBD2 (5 bases). Between the trimmed V and J ends, which lost 4 bases and 7 bases, there was a span of 5 bases. The CDR3 covers 11 residues. The CDR3: CASSSGNEQFF. CDR3 bases: TGTGCCAGCAGTTCGGGGAATGAGCAGTTCTTC.

This CDR3 is CASSLYRVSPLHF. The CDR3 DNA is TGTGCCAGCAGCCTATACAGGGTTTCACCCCTCCACTTT. The chain uses TRBV28 and TRBJ1-6, with a weak D call TRBD1 (6 bases). CDR3 length equals 13 residues. Germline lookup yields CDR1 MDHEN and CDR2 SYDVKM. With 6 bases removed from V and 9 bases from J, the gap between germline ends came to 12 bases.

Here the CDR3 reads CASSLSTGTGIYNEQFF. The CDR3 DNA reads as TGCGCCAGCAGCTTATCAACCGGGACAGGGATTTACAATGAGCAGTTCTTC. The J gene is TRBJ2-1, the V gene TRBV5-1, with 9 positions matching TRBD1. Trimming cost V 2 bases and J 4 bases; bases outside gene matches: 10. The length of the CDR3 is 17 residues. The germline CDR1 and CDR2 sequences are SGHRS and YFSETQ.

The chain combines TRBV20-1 with TRBJ2-6; 7 positions match TRBD1. The junction had 9 bases not matched to a gene; V was cut back by 3 bases and J by 1 base. The CDR3 contains 17 residues. Germline V gene lookup returns CDR1 DFQATT and CDR2 SNEGSKA (reference sequence). The DNA of the CDR3 is TGCAGTGCTAGTACGGCAGGGGGTATGTCTGGGGCCAACGTCCTGACTTTC. Protein product: CSASTAGGMSGANVLTF.

The chain combines TRBV27 with TRBJ2-7; a possible D gene is TRBD2 (5 bases). V was clipped by 3 bases and J by 0 bases, with 15 bases between them. The CDR3 is 16 residues long. The germline gives CDR1 MNHEY, CDR2 SMNVEV (reference sequence). The CDR3, as DNA: TGTGCCAGCAGTTTCAGCGGACTGATGACCTCCTACGAGCAGTACTTC. Amino acids: CASSFSGLMTSYEQYF.

This clone showed up just a few times. The chain employs TRBV12-3 or TRBV12-4 and TRBJ2-3; D ambiguous. Trimming stripped 0 bases from V and 4 bases from J, with 5 bases between. This CDR3 region has 13 residues. CDR3 amino acids: CASSLAAADTQYF. The DNA for the CDR3 is TGTGCCAGCAGTTTAGCTGCGGCAGATACGCAGTATTTT.

This chain uses TRBV14 with TRBJ2-7, with 10 bases matching TRBD2. J was trimmed by 4 bases and V by 6 bases; bases with no gene match: 6. The CDR3 contains 14 residues. Germline CDR1 reads SGHDN; CDR2 reads FVKESK. CDR3 in amino acids: CASRATSGTYEQYF. The CDR3 nucleotides are TGTGCCAGCAGAGCCACTAGCGGGACTTACGAGCAGTACTTC. The complete variable domain, with remaining parts taken from reference TRBV14 and TRBJ2-7, reads EAGVTQFPSHSVIEKGQTVTLRCDPISGHDNLYWYRRVMGKEIKFLLHFVKESKQDESGMPNNRFLAERTGGTYSTLKVQPAELEDSGVYFCASRATSGTYEQYFGPGTRLTVT.

This sequence joins TRBV15 and TRBJ2-1, with a weak D call TRBD2 (5 bases). Looked up from germline, CDR1 is LNHNV and CDR2 is YYDKDF (reference sequence). The CDR3 is made up of 13 amino acids. The V end lost 0 bases, the J end lost 8 bases, and 8 bases lay between the germline ends. DNA for the CDR3: TGTGCCACCAGCAGAGATCGGGGTTATGAGCAGTTCTTC. It translates to CATSRDRGYEQFF.

This chain links TRBV6-5 with TRBJ2-5, with D perhaps TRBD1 (6 bases). V lost 6 bases and J lost 2, with 16 bases in between. This CDR3 comprises 15 residues. Germline V CDR1 and CDR2: MNHEY, SVGAGI. CDR3 sequence: CASSLFFGQQETQYF. Here the CDR3 DNA reads TGTGCCAGCAGCCTTTTTTTTGGACAGCAAGAGACCCAGTACTTC.

V gene TRBV28 combines with J gene TRBJ2-1, with a weak D call TRBD2 (6 bases). Trimming shortened V by 10 bases and J by 7 bases, and 20 bases separated the two germline ends. This CDR3 spans 14 amino acids. Per germline, CDR1 MDHEN and CDR2 SYDVKM. The DNA of the CDR3 is TGTGCCACCTTCTCGACGGGCCGGGGGAATGAGCAGTTCTTC. Its translation is CATFSTGRGNEQFF.